This T cell receptor beta chain came from a study of blood T cell repertoires in COVID-19. Looking at the study overall: COVID-19 samples from acute and convalescent phases originated in the United States, Italy and Spain. From T cells, B-cell-depleted T cells, or PBMCs came the material, which was cDNA or gDNA.

V was clipped by 4 bases and J by 3 bases, with 13 bases between them. The germline V gene has CDR1 MDHEN and CDR2 SYDVKM. The CDR3 length is 14 residues. Per the original methods: Reference gene primer amplification gave estimated nucleated cell counts. Clones were sequenced by immunoSEQ multiplex PCR, and TCRdb holds only the in-frame ones, with some missing. V, J and clone size are taken as reported in that table, and D and trimming were inferred from the DNA itself. The sample carries roughly 140,000 clones, 82% recorded once. What was sequenced was peripheral blood. The chain joins TRBV28 to TRBJ2-7; weak D call: TRBD1 (5 bases). The origin of this receptor is a woman aged 80 or over with acute or convalescent COVID-19. Written as DNA, the CDR3 is TGTGCCAGCAGTTCCCCCGCAGGGTTCTACGAGCAGTACTTC. Translating gives CASSSPAGFYEQYF.